Sequencing of this TCR beta chain was carried out in a study of blood T cell repertoires in COVID-19. For the study at large: The study drew acute and convalescent COVID-19 samples from the United States, Italy and Spain. T cells, B-cell-depleted T cells, or PBMCs supplied cDNA or gDNA.

This CDR3 has 15 amino acids. As handled by the study authors: The assay estimated nucleated cells by amplifying reference gene primers. Profiling relied on immunoSEQ multiplex PCR, and the TCRdb table lists in-frame clones only, not all of them. V and J calls and clone size are those listed in that table; D and trimming were worked out from the DNA. Of approximately 270,000 clones listed, around 83% were seen once; the top ten hold about 10%. Sequencing input: peripheral blood. This receptor was identified in a man older than 75 with acute or convalescent COVID-19. The J gene is TRBJ1-5, the V gene TRBV21-1; TRBD1 is the table's D call, not checked against the DNA. TRBV21-1 corresponds to a pseudogene. The CDR3 sequence is CASSKIGRADQPQHF. As DNA, the CDR3 is TGTGCCAGCAGCAAAATAGGCAGGGCGGATCAGCCCCAGCATTTT.